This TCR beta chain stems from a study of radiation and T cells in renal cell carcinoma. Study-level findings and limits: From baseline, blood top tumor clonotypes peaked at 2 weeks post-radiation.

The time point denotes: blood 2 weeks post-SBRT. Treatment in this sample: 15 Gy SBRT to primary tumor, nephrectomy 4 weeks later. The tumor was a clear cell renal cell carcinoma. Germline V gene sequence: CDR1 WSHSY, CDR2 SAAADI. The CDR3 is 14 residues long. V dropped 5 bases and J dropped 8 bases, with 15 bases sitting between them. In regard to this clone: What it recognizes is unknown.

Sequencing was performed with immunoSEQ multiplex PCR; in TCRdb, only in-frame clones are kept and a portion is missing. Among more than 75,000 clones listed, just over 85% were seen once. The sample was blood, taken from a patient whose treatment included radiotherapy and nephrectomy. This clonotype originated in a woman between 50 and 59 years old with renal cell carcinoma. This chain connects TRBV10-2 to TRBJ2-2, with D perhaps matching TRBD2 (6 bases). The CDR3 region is CASSTTGTLGELFF. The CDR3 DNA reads TGCGCCAGCAGTACTACCGGGACTCTTGGGGAGCTGTTTTTT.